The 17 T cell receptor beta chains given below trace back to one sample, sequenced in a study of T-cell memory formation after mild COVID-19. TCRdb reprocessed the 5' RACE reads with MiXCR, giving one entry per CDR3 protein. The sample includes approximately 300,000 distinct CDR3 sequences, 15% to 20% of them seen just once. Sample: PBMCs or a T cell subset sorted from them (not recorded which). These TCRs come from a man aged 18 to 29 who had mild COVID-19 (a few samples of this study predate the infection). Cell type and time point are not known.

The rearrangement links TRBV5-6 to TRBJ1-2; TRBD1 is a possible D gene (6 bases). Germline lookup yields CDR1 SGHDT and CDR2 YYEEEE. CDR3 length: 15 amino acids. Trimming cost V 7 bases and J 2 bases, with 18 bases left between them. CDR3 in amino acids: CASSEGGKSNYGYTF. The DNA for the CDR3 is TGTGCCAGCTCCGAAGGGGGGAAAAGCAACTATGGCTACACCTTC. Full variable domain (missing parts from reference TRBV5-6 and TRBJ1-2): DAGVTQSPTHLIKTRGQQVTLRCSPKSGHDTVSWYQQALGQGPQFIFQYYEEEERQRGNFPDRFSGHQFPNYSSELNVNALLLGDSALYLCASSEGGKSNYGYTFGSGTRLTVV.

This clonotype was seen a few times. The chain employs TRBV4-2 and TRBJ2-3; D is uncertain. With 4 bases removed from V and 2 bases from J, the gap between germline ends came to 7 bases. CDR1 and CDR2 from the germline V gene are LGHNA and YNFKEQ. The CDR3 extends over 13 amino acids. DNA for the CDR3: TGTGCCAGCAGCCGGGGTCTCACAGATACGCAGTATTTT. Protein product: CASSRGLTDTQYF.

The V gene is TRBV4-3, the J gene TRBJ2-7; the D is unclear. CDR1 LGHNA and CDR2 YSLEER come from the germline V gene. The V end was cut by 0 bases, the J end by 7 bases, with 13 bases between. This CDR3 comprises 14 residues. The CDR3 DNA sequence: TGCGCCAGCAGCCAAGAAGACAATCTTGGAGAGCAGTACTTC. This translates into CASSQEDNLGEQYF.

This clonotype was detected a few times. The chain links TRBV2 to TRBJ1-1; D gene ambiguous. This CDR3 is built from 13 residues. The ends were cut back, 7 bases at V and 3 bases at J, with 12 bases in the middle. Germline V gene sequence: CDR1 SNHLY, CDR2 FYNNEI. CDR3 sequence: CASNGRPDTEAFF. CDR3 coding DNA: TGTGCCAGCAACGGGAGGCCGGACACTGAAGCTTTCTTT.

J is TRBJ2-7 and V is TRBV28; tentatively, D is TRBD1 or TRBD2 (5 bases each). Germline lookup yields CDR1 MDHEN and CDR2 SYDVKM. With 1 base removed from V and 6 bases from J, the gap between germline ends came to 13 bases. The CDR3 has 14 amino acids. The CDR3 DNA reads TGTGCCAGCAGTTTATCCGGGGCGGGCTTCGAGCAGTACGTC. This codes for CASSLSGAGFEQYV.

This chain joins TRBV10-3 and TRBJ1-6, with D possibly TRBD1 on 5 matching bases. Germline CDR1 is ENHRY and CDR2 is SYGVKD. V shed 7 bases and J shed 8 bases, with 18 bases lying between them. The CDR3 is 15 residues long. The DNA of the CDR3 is TGTGCCATCAAAGCGGGACTGACCCCGGATTCACCCCTCCACTTT. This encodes CAIKAGLTPDSPLHF.

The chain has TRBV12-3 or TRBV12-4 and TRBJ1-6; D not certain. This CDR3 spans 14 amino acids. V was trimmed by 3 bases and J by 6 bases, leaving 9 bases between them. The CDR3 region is CASSFYGLNSPLHF. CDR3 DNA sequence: TGTGCCAGCAGTTTCTACGGACTTAATTCACCCCTCCACTTT.

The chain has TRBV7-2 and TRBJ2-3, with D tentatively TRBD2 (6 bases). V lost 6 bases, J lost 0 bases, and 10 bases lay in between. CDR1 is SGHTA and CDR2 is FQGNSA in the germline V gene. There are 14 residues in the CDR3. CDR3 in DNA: TGTGCCAGCAGTATCCGGGGGAGCACAGATACGCAGTATTTT. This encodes CASSIRGSTDTQYF. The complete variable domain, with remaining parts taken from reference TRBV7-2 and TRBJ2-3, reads GAGVSQSPSNKVTEKGKDVELRCDPISGHTALYWYRQSLGQGLEFLIYFQGNSAPDKSGLPSDRFSAERTGGSVSTLTIQRTQQEDSAVYLCASSIRGSTDTQYFGPGTRLTVL.

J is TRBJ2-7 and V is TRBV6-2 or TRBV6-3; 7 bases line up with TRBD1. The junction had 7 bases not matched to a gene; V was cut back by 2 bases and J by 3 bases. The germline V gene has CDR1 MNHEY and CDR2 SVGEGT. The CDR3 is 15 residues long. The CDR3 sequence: CASSYRFSGGYEQYF. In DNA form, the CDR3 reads TGTGCCAGCAGTTACCGGTTCTCAGGGGGCTACGAGCAGTACTTC.

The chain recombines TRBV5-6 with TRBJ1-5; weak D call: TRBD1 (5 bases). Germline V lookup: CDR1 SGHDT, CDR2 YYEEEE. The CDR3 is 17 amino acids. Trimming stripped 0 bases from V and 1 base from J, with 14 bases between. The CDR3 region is CASSLGRSWGSNQPQHF. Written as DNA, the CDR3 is TGTGCCAGCAGCTTGGGTCGGTCATGGGGCAGCAATCAGCCCCAGCATTTT.

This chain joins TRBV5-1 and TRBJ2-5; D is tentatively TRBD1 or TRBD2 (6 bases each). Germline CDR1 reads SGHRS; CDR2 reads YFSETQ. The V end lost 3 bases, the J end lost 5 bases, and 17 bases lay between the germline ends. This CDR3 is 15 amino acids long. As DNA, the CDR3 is TGCGCCAGCAGCTACAGCCGAGGGGGGTCGGAGACCCAGTACTTC. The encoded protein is CASSYSRGGSETQYF.

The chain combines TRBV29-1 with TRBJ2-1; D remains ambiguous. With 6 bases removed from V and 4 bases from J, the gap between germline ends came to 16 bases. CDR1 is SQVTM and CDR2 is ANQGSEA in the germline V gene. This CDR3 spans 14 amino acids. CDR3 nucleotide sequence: TGCAGCGTAAAGATTCGTCACGGATACAATGAGCAGTTCTTC. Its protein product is CSVKIRHGYNEQFF.

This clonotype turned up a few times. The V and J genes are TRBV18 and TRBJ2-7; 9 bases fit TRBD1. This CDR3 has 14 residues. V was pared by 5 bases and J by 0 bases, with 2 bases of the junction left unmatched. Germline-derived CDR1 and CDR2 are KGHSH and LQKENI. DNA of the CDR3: TGTGCCAGCTCAATGACAGGGGGCTCCTACGAGCAGTACTTC. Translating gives CASSMTGGSYEQYF. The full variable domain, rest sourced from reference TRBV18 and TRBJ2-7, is NAGVMQNPRHLVRRRGQEARLRCSPMKGHSHVYWYRQLPEEGLKFMVYLQKENIIDESGMPKERFSAEFPKEGPSILRIQQVVRGDSAAYFCASSMTGGSYEQYFGPGTRLTVT.

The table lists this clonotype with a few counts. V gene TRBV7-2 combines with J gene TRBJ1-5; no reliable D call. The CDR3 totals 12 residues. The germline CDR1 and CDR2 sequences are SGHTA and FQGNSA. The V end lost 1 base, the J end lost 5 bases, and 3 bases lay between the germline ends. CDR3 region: CASSLVDQPQHF. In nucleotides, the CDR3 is TGTGCCAGCAGCTTAGTTGATCAGCCCCAGCATTTT.

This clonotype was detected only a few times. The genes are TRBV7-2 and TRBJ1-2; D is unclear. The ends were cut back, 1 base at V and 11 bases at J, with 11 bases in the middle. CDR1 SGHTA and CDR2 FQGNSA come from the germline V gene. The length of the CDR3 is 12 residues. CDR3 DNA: TGTGCCAGCAGCTTAGATTCCGCAGTTTACACCTTC. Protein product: CASSLDSAVYTF.

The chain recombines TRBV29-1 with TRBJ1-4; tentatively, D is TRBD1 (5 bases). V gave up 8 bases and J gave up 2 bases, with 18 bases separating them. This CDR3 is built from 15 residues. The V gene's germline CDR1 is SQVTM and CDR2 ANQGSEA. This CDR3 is CSIAGGISTNEKLFF. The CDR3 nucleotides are TGCAGCATCGCTGGGGGGATTTCGACTAATGAAAAACTGTTTTTT.

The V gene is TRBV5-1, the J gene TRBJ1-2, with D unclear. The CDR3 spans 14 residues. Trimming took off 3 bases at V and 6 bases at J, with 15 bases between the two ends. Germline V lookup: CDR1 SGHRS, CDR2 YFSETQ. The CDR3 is CASSSLRSFDGYTF. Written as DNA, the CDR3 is TGCGCCAGCAGCTCCCTGAGGAGCTTTGATGGCTACACCTTC.